These 25 T cell receptor beta chains were sequenced from one sample in a study of blood T cell repertoires in COVID-19. Data came from immunoSEQ multiplex PCR; TCRdb stores just in-frame clones and leaves some out. The data contain approximately 110,000 clones, 82% of them singletons. The sample was peripheral blood. The receptor set was obtained from a man in his 70s with acute or convalescent COVID-19.

This clone appeared once. The CDR3 DNA is TGTGCCAGCAGCTTTTGGGCTAGCGGAAACACCGGGGAGCTGTTTTTT. Encoded protein: CASSFWASGNTGELFF. This chain uses TRBV28 with TRBJ2-2; TRBD2 matches 7 bases. After removal of 6 bases from V and 2 bases from J, the junction contained 9 bases not matched to a gene. The CDR3 has 16 amino acids. The germline CDR1 and CDR2 sequences are MDHEN and SYDVKM.

The chain links TRBV5-1 to TRBJ2-1; 7 positions agree with TRBD1. From germline, CDR1 is SGHRS and CDR2 YFSETQ. Trimming at V came to 4 bases and at J to 2 bases, leaving 3 bases not matched to a gene. This CDR3 comprises 14 residues. In nucleotides, the CDR3 is TGCGCCAGCAGCCGAGACAGGGCCTACAATGAGCAGTTCTTC. Translated, it gives CASSRDRAYNEQFF.

The sample holds a few counts of this clone. Different DNA sequences within this sample yield the same CDR3. This chain uses TRBV5-1 with TRBJ2-3; the D gene is possibly TRBD1 (6 bases). Germline values: CDR1 SGHRS, CDR2 YFSETQ. Trimming left V 0 bases short and J 0 bases short, with 11 bases between. There are 16 residues in the CDR3. The chain's CDR3 is CASSLEGTTSTDTQYF. CDR3 DNA: TGCGCCAGCAGCTTGGAAGGGACAACTAGCACAGATACGCAGTATTTT.

This clone appeared once. The chain recombines TRBV19 with TRBJ1-5, with no clear D. The V end was cut by 5 bases, the J end by 2 bases, with 13 bases between. The germline V gene encodes CDR1 LNHDA and CDR2 SQIVND (reference sequence). The CDR3 consists of 15 residues. The DNA for the CDR3 is TGTGCCAGTAGTGCAGAGGGCAGAGGCAATCAGCCCCAGCATTTT. This sequence encodes CASSAEGRGNQPQHF.

J is TRBJ2-6 and V is TRBV7-3, with unresolved D. V was cut by 5 bases and J by 2 bases, with 10 bases left in between. This CDR3 comprises 15 residues. The germline V gene encodes CDR1 SGHTA and CDR2 FQGTGA. The CDR3 reads CASSLGGPGANVLTF. CDR3 nucleotides: TGTGCCAGCAGCCTCGGTGGGCCTGGGGCCAACGTCCTGACTTTC.

The chain links TRBV28 to TRBJ1-1; TRBD1 matches at 7 bases. CDR3 length equals 13 residues. Per germline, CDR1 MDHEN and CDR2 SYDVKM. V was clipped by 3 bases and J by 5 bases; unmatched bases: 3. CDR3 coding DNA: TGTGCCAGCAGTTTGACAGGGTTAACTGAAGCTTTCTTT. Translating gives CASSLTGLTEAFF.

This clone was counted between two and nine times. The V call is TRBV4-1, the J call TRBJ1-2, with D maybe TRBD1 (6 bases). This CDR3 has 17 amino acids. The V end lost 0 bases, the J end lost 8 bases, and 22 bases lay between the germline ends. Germline values: CDR1 MGHRA, CDR2 YSYEKL. The CDR3, as DNA: TGCGCCAGCAGCCAAGAACGGCGGGGGGGCGGAGGTTACGGCTACACCTTC. The encoded protein is CASSQERRGGGGYGYTF.

This clone occurred a few times. The rearrangement joins TRBV19 to TRBJ2-5; D remains unclear. Germline V gene lookup returns CDR1 LNHDA and CDR2 SQIVND (reference sequence). The germline V and J ends were trimmed by 3 bases and 1 base, with 15 bases remaining between them. The CDR3 sequence is 16 residues long. CDR3 nucleotides: TGTGCCAGTAGTATCGGTCAGCGAAGCCCCCAAGAGACCCAGTACTTC. It codes for CASSIGQRSPQETQYF.

The chain couples TRBV29-1 to TRBJ1-2; weak D call: TRBD1 (6 bases). The CDR3 has 14 amino acids. The V gene's germline CDR1 is SQVTM and CDR2 ANQGSEA. Trimming stripped 1 base from V and 4 bases from J, with 13 bases between. Here the CDR3 reads CSVEAQGRGYGYTF. The DNA for the CDR3 is TGCAGCGTTGAAGCCCAGGGCAGGGGCTATGGCTACACCTTC.

The chain recombines TRBV28 with TRBJ2-3; D is unclear. Deletions cut 7 bases from V and 5 bases from J, with 13 bases between. The CDR3 is made up of 13 amino acids. Germline CDR1 MDHEN, CDR2 SYDVKM. The CDR3 region has the DNA TGTGCCAGCATCAAACCCGGTCTAGATACGCAGTATTTT. Translation: CASIKPGLDTQYF.

CDR3 coding DNA: TGTGCCAGCAGCCAAGATCTGCTGGGGGGTGGGCAGCCCCAGCATTTT. This gives the protein CASSQDLLGGGQPQHF. The chain recombines TRBV4-2 with TRBJ1-5; TRBD1 is a possible D gene (5 bases). Trimming left V 0 bases short and J 7 bases short, with 16 bases between. Germline CDR1 is LGHNA and CDR2 is YNFKEQ. The CDR3 has 16 amino acids.

J is TRBJ2-3 and V is TRBV3-1 (or the pseudogene TRBV3-2), with TRBD2 matching over 7 bases. Per germline, CDR1 LGHDT and CDR2 YNNKEL (reference sequence). The J segment lost 0 bases and the V segment lost 4 bases, leaving 10 bases of the junction unmatched. The CDR3 loop spans 17 amino acids. The CDR3 sequence is CASSPPKKAGSTDTQYF. Here the CDR3 DNA reads TGTGCCAGCAGCCCTCCCAAGAAAGCGGGAAGCACAGATACGCAGTATTTT.

The chain couples TRBV19 to TRBJ1-1; no clear D. CDR1 LNHDA and CDR2 SQIVND come from the germline V gene (reference sequence). CDR3 length: 14 amino acids. V dropped 7 bases and J dropped 5 bases, with 17 bases sitting between them. The CDR3 spells CASIPLASGTEAFF. In DNA form, the CDR3 reads TGTGCCAGTATCCCCCTCGCTTCGGGAACTGAAGCTTTCTTT.

The chain links TRBV27 to TRBJ1-1, with TRBD1 identical over 10 bases. V dropped 5 bases and J dropped 8; count of bases not matched to a gene: 8. The CDR3 length is 14 residues. Germline V CDR1 and CDR2: MNHEY, SMNVEV (reference sequence). The CDR3 nucleotides are TGTGCCAGCAGTCAGGACAGGGGGACGATAGAAGCTTTCTTT. The encoded protein is CASSQDRGTIEAFF.

This clone has more than one count but fewer than ten. This chain links TRBV3-1 (or the pseudogene TRBV3-2) with TRBJ2-7, with D possibly matching TRBD1 (5 bases). Germline loops: CDR1 LGHDT, CDR2 YNNKEL (reference sequence). V lost 4 bases to trimming and J lost 7 bases, with 11 bases between them. This CDR3 has 12 amino acids. CDR3 loop: CASSRTKGEQYF. CDR3 nucleotide sequence: TGTGCCAGCAGCCGAACGAAGGGGGAGCAGTACTTC.

This clone was counted once. The chain carries TRBV4-1 and TRBJ2-1; tentative D call: TRBD1 (6 bases). CDR3 size: 16 residues. V dropped 1 base and J dropped 5 bases, with 15 bases sitting between them. Per the germline V gene, CDR1 is MGHRA and CDR2 is YSYEKL. DNA of the CDR3: TGCGCCAGCAGCCAAGGTATCCAGGGGACAAACAATGAGCAGTTCTTC. This codes for CASSQGIQGTNNEQFF.

V and J are TRBV24-1 and TRBJ2-1; no definite D call. Deletions cut 3 bases from V and 7 bases from J, with 9 bases between. Germline V CDR1 and CDR2: KGHDR, SFDVKD. The CDR3 has 13 residues. This CDR3 reads CATSDGARNEQFF. The CDR3 region has the DNA TGTGCCACCAGTGATGGAGCCCGAAATGAGCAGTTCTTC.

Worth noting for this clone: At one boundary the junction diverges from the germline segment, which might be a read error. The J gene is TRBJ2-1, the V gene TRBV7-3, with TRBD2 matching over 16 bases. Per germline, CDR1 SGHTA and CDR2 FQGTGA. There are 18 residues in the CDR3. Written as DNA, the CDR3 is TGTGCCAGCAGTTTAATGACCGGGACTAGCGGGAGGGGCAATGAGCAGTTCTTC. This translates into CASSLMTGTSGRGNEQFF. The variable domain in full, completed from reference TRBV7-3 and TRBJ2-1, reads GAGVSQTPSNKVTEKGKYVELRCDPISGHTALYWYRQSLGQGPEFLIYFQGTGAADDSGLPNDRFFAVRPEGSVSTLKIQRTERGDSAVYLCASSLMTGTSGRGNEQFFGPGTRLTVL.

The rearrangement links TRBV5-1 to TRBJ2-1; 12 nucleotides line up with TRBD2. V lost 3 bases to trimming and J lost 9 bases; unmatched junction nucleotides: 10. Germline V gene data show CDR1 as SGHRS and CDR2 as YFSETQ. There are 16 residues in the CDR3. The CDR3 protein is CASSSGGTSGLGEQFF. The CDR3 nucleotides read TGCGCCAGCAGCTCGGGAGGGACTAGCGGGCTGGGTGAGCAGTTCTTC. The variable domain in full, with the rest retrieved from reference TRBV5-1 and TRBJ2-1, is KAGVTQTPRYLIKTRGQQVTLSCSPISGHRSVSWYQQTPGQGLQFLFEYFSETQRNKGNFPGRFSGRQFSNSRSEMNVSTLELGDSALYLCASSSGGTSGLGEQFFGPGTRLTVL.

This chain joins TRBV5-4 and TRBJ1-2; D is possibly TRBD1 (6 bases). CDR1 and CDR2 from the germline V gene are SGHNT and YYREEE (reference sequence). The V end lost 4 bases, the J end lost 5 bases, and 15 bases lay between the germline ends. The CDR3 spans 14 residues. CDR3 nucleotides: TGTGCCAGCAGCGGGGATCAAGGACAGTATGGCTACACCTTC. Translating gives CASSGDQGQYGYTF.

V usage is TRBV6-5 and J usage is TRBJ2-1; TRBD1 matches at 8 bases. With 4 bases clipped from V and 4 bases from J, the junction kept 9 bases outside the gene matches. Per the germline V gene, CDR1 is MNHEY and CDR2 is SVGAGI. This CDR3 is built from 16 residues. The CDR3 sequence is CASSSLTGGRYNEQFF. The CDR3 region has the DNA TGTGCCAGCAGTTCTCTTACAGGGGGAAGATACAATGAGCAGTTCTTC.

This chain uses TRBV30 with TRBJ1-1; 9 bases map to TRBD1. The trim removed 8 bases at V and 7 bases at J, leaving 5 bases unmatched. This CDR3 is 11 amino acids long. Per the germline V gene, CDR1 is GTSNPN and CDR2 is SVGIG (reference sequence). The CDR3 DNA is TGTGCCGTACAGGGGGCAGTTGAAGCTTTCTTT. Protein: CAVQGAVEAFF. The complete variable domain, with remaining parts taken from reference TRBV30 and TRBJ1-1, reads SQTIHQWPATLVQPVGSPLSLECTVEGTSNPNLYWYRQAAGRGLQLLFYSVGIGQISSEVPQNLSASRPQDRQFILSSKKLLLSDSGFYLCAVQGAVEAFFGQGTRLTVV.

V gene TRBV30 combines with J gene TRBJ1-2; the match to TRBD1 covers 10 bases. Per germline, CDR1 GTSNPN and CDR2 SVGIG (reference sequence). Losses at the gene ends were 2 bases for V and 2 bases for J; bases not matched to a gene: 2. This CDR3 has 14 residues. The CDR3 protein is CAWSKDRGNYGYTF. The CDR3 nucleotides read TGTGCCTGGAGTAAGGACAGGGGGAACTATGGCTACACCTTC.

V and J are TRBV20-1 and TRBJ1-1; D gene ambiguous. This CDR3 has 11 residues. CDR1 is DFQATT, CDR2 SNEGSKA, per germline (reference sequence). Trimming removed 3 bases from V and 7 bases from J, with 9 bases in between. Written as DNA, the CDR3 is TGCAGTGCTAGTTCGGGGTTTGAAGCTTTCTTT. Its translation: CSASSGFEAFF.

In DNA, the CDR3 is TGCGCCAGCAGCTTGGCGGGCACCGGGGAGCTGTTTTTT. Translation gives CASSLAGTGELFF. This rearrangement joins TRBV5-1 to TRBJ2-2; D is unclear. V lost 0 bases to trimming and J lost 4 bases, with 4 bases between them. Germline V lookup: CDR1 SGHRS, CDR2 YFSETQ. The CDR3 totals 13 residues. The full variable domain, its missing parts supplied by reference TRBV5-1 and TRBJ2-2, is KAGVTQTPRYLIKTRGQQVTLSCSPISGHRSVSWYQQTPGQGLQFLFEYFSETQRNKGNFPGRFSGRQFSNSRSEMNVSTLELGDSALYLCASSLAGTGELFFGEGSRLTVL.